Each of the 20 T cell receptor beta chains below was sequenced from the same sample in a study of blood T cell repertoires in COVID-19. The method was immunoSEQ multiplex PCR; TCRdb's version includes in-frame clones alone and lacks a portion of them. This table holds around 46,000 clones, 85% to 90% found once. The sequencing input was peripheral blood. The receptors stem from a man aged 40-55 years with active COVID-19.

The chain links TRBV13 to TRBJ2-2, with 11 bases aligning to TRBD2. Germline-derived CDR1 and CDR2 are PRHDT and FYEKMQ (reference sequence). V lost 5 bases to trimming and J lost 2 bases; unmatched junction nucleotides: 10. This CDR3 has 18 residues. The CDR3 sequence is CASSRVAGGPKNTGELFF. CDR3 bases: TGTGCCAGCAGCCGTGTAGCGGGAGGGCCGAAAAACACCGGGGAGCTGTTTTTT. The full variable domain, rest sourced from reference TRBV13 and TRBJ2-2, is AAGVIQSPRHLIKEKRETATLKCYPIPRHDTVYWYQQGPGQDPQFLISFYEKMQSDKGSIPDRFSAQQFSDYHSELNMSSLELGDSALYFCASSRVAGGPKNTGELFFGEGSRLTVL.

V usage is TRBV10-3 and J usage is TRBJ2-4, with TRBD2 matching over 13 bases. The CDR3 contains 17 residues. CDR1 is ENHRY, CDR2 SYGVKD, per germline. V trimming: 3 bases; J trimming: 2 bases; junction bases outside the gene matches: 4. The CDR3 DNA reads TGTGCCATCAGTGACGGGACTAGCGGGATAACCAAAAACATTCAGTACTTC. Its translation: CAISDGTSGITKNIQYF.

The chain links TRBV28 to TRBJ1-5, with 10 bases matching TRBD1. The CDR3 contains 18 residues. CDR1 and CDR2 (germline): MDHEN, SYDVKM. Losses at the gene ends were 2 bases for V and 2 bases for J; bases not matched to a gene: 9. This chain's CDR3 is CASSLGRIGTGGNQPQHF. CDR3 in DNA: TGTGCCAGCAGTTTAGGGCGCATTGGGACAGGGGGCAATCAGCCCCAGCATTTT.

This clone was seen only once. The V gene is TRBV5-1, the J gene TRBJ2-1, with 7 nucleotides matching TRBD2. The V and J ends lost 4 bases and 2 bases, in that order; junction bases with no gene match: 6. The CDR3 has 15 residues. Germline-derived CDR1 and CDR2 are SGHRS and YFSETQ. The CDR3 DNA sequence: TGCGCCAGCAGCCCCGGGACTACGGCCTACAATGAGCAGTTCTTC. This gives the protein CASSPGTTAYNEQFF.

This clone came up once. The junction shows a germline mismatch at one end, possibly a read error. CDR3 amino acids: CASTLSHRDRGNYEQYF. Written as DNA, the CDR3 is TGTGCCAGCACCTTATCCCATCGGGACAGGGGAAATTACGAGCAGTACTTC. The chain couples TRBV7-7 to TRBJ2-7; 10 bases map to TRBD1. The CDR3 is 17 amino acids. The germline CDR1 and CDR2 sequences are SSHAT and FNYEAQ (reference sequence).

V gene TRBV19 combines with J gene TRBJ2-7, with TRBD1 matching 12 bases. Germline CDR1 and CDR2: LNHDA and SQIVND (reference sequence). The junction had 20 bases not matched to a gene; V was cut back by 10 bases and J by 4 bases. The CDR3 length is 18 residues. CDR3 protein: CATSGTGGASPGPYEQYF. The CDR3 nucleotides are TGTGCCACTTCGGGGACAGGGGGCGCATCCCCTGGGCCATACGAGCAGTACTTC.

The chain couples TRBV12-3 or TRBV12-4 to TRBJ1-1; tentative D call: TRBD1 (5 bases). V was cut by 4 bases and J by 7 bases, with 13 bases left in between. CDR3 length: 13 residues. DNA for the CDR3: TGTGCCAGCAGTTCCCCCGGGGGACTTGAAGCTTTCTTT. Amino acid sequence: CASSSPGGLEAFF.

This clone showed up just a few times. V usage is TRBV5-6 and J usage is TRBJ2-5, with 7 nucleotides matching TRBD1. J was trimmed by 5 bases and V by 4 bases; bases with no gene match: 8. The CDR3 is 14 amino acids. Germline lookup yields CDR1 SGHDT and CDR2 YYEEEE. This chain's CDR3 is CASSPPTGTETQYF. In nucleotides, the CDR3 is TGTGCCAGCAGCCCACCGACAGGGACGGAGACCCAGTACTTC.

This chain connects TRBV6-5 to TRBJ1-6; 8 nucleotides match TRBD1. The V segment lost 2 bases and the J segment 10 bases; nucleotides outside the gene matches: 4. This CDR3 is 14 amino acids long. Germline CDR1 is MNHEY and CDR2 is SVGAGI. The CDR3 spells CASSYLQGGSPLHF. The CDR3 region has the DNA TGTGCCAGCAGTTACCTACAGGGGGGATCACCCCTCCACTTT.

The V call is TRBV28, the J call TRBJ1-4; 10 nucleotides match TRBD1. CDR3 size: 16 residues. Germline CDR1 and CDR2: MDHEN and SYDVKM. The V gene end was trimmed by 8 bases and the J gene end by 5 bases; junction bases not matched to a gene: 11. CDR3 protein: CASGQGPGQGNEKLFF. DNA of the CDR3: TGTGCCAGCGGGCAAGGACCGGGACAGGGGAATGAAAAACTGTTTTTT.

This chain uses TRBV7-9 with TRBJ2-7; D is possibly TRBD2 (6 bases). Germline V gives CDR1 SEHNR, CDR2 FQNEAQ (reference sequence). Trimming removed 0 bases from V and 5 bases from J, with 8 bases in between. CDR3 size: 13 residues. As DNA, the CDR3 is TGTGCCAGCAGCTTAGCCCCGGGGGACGAGCAGTACTTC. Protein product: CASSLAPGDEQYF. The full variable domain, in which reference TRBV7-9 and TRBJ2-7 provide the parts outside the CDR3, is DTGVSQNPRHKITKRGQNVTFRCDPISEHNRLYWYRQTLGQGPEFLTYFQNEAQLEKSRLLSDRFSAERPKGSFSTLEIQRTEQGDSAMYLCASSLAPGDEQYFGPGTRLTVT.

This clone was observed a single time. This chain links TRBV5-4 with TRBJ2-5, with TRBD1 as a possible D gene (5 bases). The V and J ends lost 4 bases and 6 bases respectively, with 16 bases between them. The CDR3 contains 14 residues. CDR1 SGHNT and CDR2 YYREEE come from the germline V gene (reference sequence). The chain's CDR3 is CASSPGQRVQTQYF. DNA of the CDR3: TGTGCCAGCAGCCCAGGACAACGGGTCCAGACCCAGTACTTC.

The V gene is TRBV10-3, the J gene TRBJ2-3, with 7 bases aligning to TRBD2. The CDR3 consists of 15 residues. V was pared by 8 bases and J by 0 bases, with 8 bases of the junction left unmatched. Per germline, CDR1 ENHRY and CDR2 SYGVKD. CDR3 in DNA: TGTGCCATCGCCCCGGGTAGCGGGAGCACAGATACGCAGTATTTT. It yields the protein CAIAPGSGSTDTQYF.

The chain links TRBV6-6 to TRBJ1-4; TRBD1 agrees at 7 bases. This CDR3 is built from 15 residues. Germline V gene lookup returns CDR1 MNHNY and CDR2 SVGAGI (reference sequence). V lost 5 bases, J lost 4 bases, and 7 bases stayed unmatched. CDR3 coding DNA: TGTGCCAGCAGTCCCCCCGGGACAGTTAATGAAAAACTGTTTTTT. This encodes CASSPPGTVNEKLFF.

The chain has TRBV27 and TRBJ1-1; 7 bases are a match to TRBD1. Per germline, CDR1 MNHEY and CDR2 SMNVEV (reference sequence). With V trimmed by 5 bases and J by 0 bases, 3 bases remained unmatched. This CDR3 spans 14 amino acids. The CDR3 DNA reads TGTGCCAGCAGTCGGACAGGCATGAACACTGAAGCTTTCTTT. It codes for CASSRTGMNTEAFF.

The V call is TRBV6-5, the J call TRBJ2-1; 7 bases fit TRBD2. CDR1 is MNHEY and CDR2 is SVGAGI in the germline V gene. J lost 10 bases, V lost 6 bases, and 3 bases had no gene match. This CDR3 is 11 amino acids long. This CDR3 reads CASRTGGEQFF. DNA of the CDR3: TGTGCCAGCAGAACGGGAGGCGAGCAGTTCTTC.

The CDR3 here is CASSPSGLAGSNEQFF. CDR3 DNA sequence: TGTGCCAGCTCACCTTCGGGACTAGCGGGATCCAATGAGCAGTTCTTC. The chain links TRBV18 to TRBJ2-1; TRBD2 agrees at 13 bases. Germline CDR1 reads KGHSH; CDR2 reads LQKENI. J gave up 6 bases and V 3 bases, and 5 bases lay outside the gene matches. This CDR3 contains 16 residues.

This chain uses TRBV29-1 with TRBJ2-7, with D uncertain. Germline CDR1 SQVTM, CDR2 ANQGSEA. V was clipped by 5 bases and J by 2 bases, with 7 bases between them. The CDR3 loop spans 11 amino acids. This CDR3 reads CSVTVAYEQYF. CDR3 DNA: TGCAGCGTTACAGTCGCCTACGAGCAGTACTTC.

This clone was recorded at least ten times. The gene calls are TRBV10-2 and TRBJ2-7; 8 bases line up with TRBD1. CDR3 size: 13 residues. The V gene end was trimmed by 8 bases and the J gene end by 3 bases; junction bases not matched to a gene: 6. In germline, CDR1 is WSHSY, CDR2 SAAADI. The CDR3 DNA sequence: TGCGCCAGCTCACCGGGGACAGGCTACGAGCAGTACTTC. Protein: CASSPGTGYEQYF.

CDR3 in amino acids: CASSVTSGRNSYNEQFF. The CDR3 DNA is TGTGCCAGCAGCGTAACAAGCGGGAGGAACTCCTACAATGAGCAGTTCTTC. The J gene is TRBJ2-1, the V gene TRBV9, with 9 bases identical to TRBD2. CDR1 is SGDLS, CDR2 YYNGEE, per germline. The CDR3 is 17 residues long. V trimming: 1 base; J trimming: 0 bases; junction bases outside the gene matches: 5.